What follows describes a single T cell receptor (beta chain). Its matching antigen is unknown. This sample stems from a study of T cells in localized non-small cell lung cancer. General study findings and limits: Adjacent lung had a median approximately 57 of the 100 largest tumor clones. Patients showing higher blood T cell density tended to see longer overall survival. Uninvolved adjacent lung showed the highest T cell clonality, exceeding tumor.

Lung tissue at least 2 cm from the tumor margin was confirmed free of atypia. Trimming took off 0 bases at V and 4 bases at J, with 3 bases between the two ends. Germline loops: CDR1 KGHSH, CDR2 LQKENI. The CDR3 runs to 12 residues. TCRdb's table, derived via immunoSEQ multiplex PCR, lists solely in-frame clones and lacks some. The sample lists around 1,800 clones; under 25% were seen once. Sequences were derived from normal lung tissue next to the tumor, sampled before any cancer treatment. This receptor was obtained from a male donor at least 60 years old with stage II lung adenocarcinoma. The gene calls are TRBV18 and TRBJ2-5; D is uncertain. CDR3 amino acids: CASSPPGETQYF. CDR3 DNA sequence: TGTGCCAGCTCACCACCAGGAGAGACCCAGTACTTC.